This T cell receptor beta chain was found in a study of cytomegalovirus exposure and HLA in healthy donors. Trimming cost V 5 bases and J 3 bases; bases outside gene matches: 5. The CDR3 has 16 residues. From germline, CDR1 is SGHTA and CDR2 FQGNSA. PCR employed 60 Vbeta and 13 Jbeta primers. Libraries were prepared by immunoSEQ multiplex PCR; TCRdb keeps only in-frame clonotypes and omits some of them. The repertoire holds 130,000 or so clones, approximately 8.8% seen once, with 5% to 6% in the top ten. Unrecorded immune exposures were likely, despite nominal health at sampling. Specimen: PBMCs. The receptor's source is a man between 35 and 55 years old in good health and CMV-seronegative. The rearrangement uses TRBV7-2 and TRBJ2-7, with 15 bases matching TRBD2. The CDR3 loop reads CASSAGTSGGLYEQYF. The DNA for the CDR3 is TGTGCCAGCAGCGCCGGGACTAGCGGGGGGCTCTACGAGCAGTACTTC.